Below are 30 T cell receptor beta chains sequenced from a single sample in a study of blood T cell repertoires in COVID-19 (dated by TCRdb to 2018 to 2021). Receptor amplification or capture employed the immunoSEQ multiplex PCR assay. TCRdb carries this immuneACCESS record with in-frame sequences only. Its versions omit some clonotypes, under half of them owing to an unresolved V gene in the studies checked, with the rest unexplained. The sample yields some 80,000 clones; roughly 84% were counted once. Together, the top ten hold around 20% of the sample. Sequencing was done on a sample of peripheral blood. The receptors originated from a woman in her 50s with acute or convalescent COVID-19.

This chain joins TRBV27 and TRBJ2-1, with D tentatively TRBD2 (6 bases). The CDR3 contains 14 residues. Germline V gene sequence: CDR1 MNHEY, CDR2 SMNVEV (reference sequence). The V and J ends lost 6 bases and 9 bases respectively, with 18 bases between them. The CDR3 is CASSTASGLFEQFF. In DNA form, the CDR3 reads TGTGCCAGCAGCACCGCCTCGGGACTTTTTGAGCAGTTCTTC.

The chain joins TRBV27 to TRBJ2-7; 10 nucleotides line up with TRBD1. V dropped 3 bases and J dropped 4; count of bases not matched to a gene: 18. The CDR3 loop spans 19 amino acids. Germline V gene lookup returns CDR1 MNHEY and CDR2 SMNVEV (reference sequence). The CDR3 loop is CASSLRTDRGYVAVYEQYF. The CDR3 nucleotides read TGTGCCAGCAGTTTGCGCACGGACAGGGGGTATGTGGCCGTTTACGAGCAGTACTTC.

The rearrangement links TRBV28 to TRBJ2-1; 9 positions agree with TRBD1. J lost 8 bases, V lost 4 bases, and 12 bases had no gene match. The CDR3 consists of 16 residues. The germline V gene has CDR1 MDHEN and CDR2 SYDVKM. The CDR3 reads CASSSPGQGTVHEQFF. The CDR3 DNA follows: TGTGCCAGCAGTTCTCCGGGACAGGGAACCGTTCATGAGCAGTTCTTC.

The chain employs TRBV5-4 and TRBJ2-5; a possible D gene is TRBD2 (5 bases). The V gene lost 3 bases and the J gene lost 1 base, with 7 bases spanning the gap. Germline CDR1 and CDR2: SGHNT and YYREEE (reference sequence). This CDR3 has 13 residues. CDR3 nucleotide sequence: TGTGCCAGCAGCTCCCGGGGCCAAGAGACCCAGTACTTC. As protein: CASSSRGQETQYF.

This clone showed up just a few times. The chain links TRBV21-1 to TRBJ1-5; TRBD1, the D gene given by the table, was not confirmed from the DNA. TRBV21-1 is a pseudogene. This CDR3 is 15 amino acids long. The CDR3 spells CASSVTGVGGQPQHF. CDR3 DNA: TGTGCCAGCAGCGTAACAGGGGTAGGAGGGCAGCCCCAGCATTTT.

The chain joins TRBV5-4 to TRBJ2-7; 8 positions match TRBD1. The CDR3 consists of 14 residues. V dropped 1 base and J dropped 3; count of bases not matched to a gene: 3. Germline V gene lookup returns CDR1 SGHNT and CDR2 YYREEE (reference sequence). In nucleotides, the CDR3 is TGTGCCAGCAGCTTGCAGGGGGCTGTCTACGAGCAGTACTTC. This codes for CASSLQGAVYEQYF.

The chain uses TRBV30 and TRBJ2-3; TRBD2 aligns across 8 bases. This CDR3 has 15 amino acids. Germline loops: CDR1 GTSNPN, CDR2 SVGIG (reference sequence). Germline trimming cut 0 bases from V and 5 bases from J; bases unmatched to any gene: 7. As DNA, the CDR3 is TGTGCCTGGAGTGTACATAGCGGGAATCAAGATACGCAGTATTTT. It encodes CAWSVHSGNQDTQYF.

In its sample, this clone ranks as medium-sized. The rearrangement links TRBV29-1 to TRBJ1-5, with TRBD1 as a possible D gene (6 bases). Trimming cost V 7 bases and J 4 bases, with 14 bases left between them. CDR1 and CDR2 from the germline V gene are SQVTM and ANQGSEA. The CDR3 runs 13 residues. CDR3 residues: CSARDNFNQPQHF. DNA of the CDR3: TGCAGCGCCAGGGACAATTTTAATCAGCCCCAGCATTTT.

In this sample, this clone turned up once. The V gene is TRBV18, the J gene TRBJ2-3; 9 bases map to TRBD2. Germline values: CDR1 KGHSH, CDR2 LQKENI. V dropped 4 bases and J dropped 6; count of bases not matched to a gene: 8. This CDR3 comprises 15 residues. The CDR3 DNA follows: TGTGCCAGCTCACAAGCGGGGGGCCCTGCCGATACGCAGTATTTT. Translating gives CASSQAGGPADTQYF.

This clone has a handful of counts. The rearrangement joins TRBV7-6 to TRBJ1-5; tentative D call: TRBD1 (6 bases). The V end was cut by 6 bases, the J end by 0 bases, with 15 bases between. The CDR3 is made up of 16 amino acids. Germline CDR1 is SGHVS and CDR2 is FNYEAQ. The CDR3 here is CASSQTGPPSNQPQHF. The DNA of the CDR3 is TGTGCCAGCAGTCAGACAGGTCCTCCTAGCAATCAGCCCCAGCATTTT.

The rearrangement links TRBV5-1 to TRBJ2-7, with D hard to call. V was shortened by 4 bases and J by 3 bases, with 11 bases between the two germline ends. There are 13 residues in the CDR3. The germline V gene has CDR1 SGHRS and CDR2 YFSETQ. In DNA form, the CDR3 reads TGCGCCAGCAGCCCCCTAGGAGTCTACGAGCAGTACTTC. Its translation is CASSPLGVYEQYF.

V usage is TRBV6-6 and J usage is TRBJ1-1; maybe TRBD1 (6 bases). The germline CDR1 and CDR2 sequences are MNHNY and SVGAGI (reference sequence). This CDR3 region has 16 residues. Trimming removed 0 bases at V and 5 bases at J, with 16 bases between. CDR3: CASSYSGGGAGTEAFF. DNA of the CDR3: TGTGCCAGCAGTTACTCAGGGGGGGGCGCGGGTACTGAAGCTTTCTTT.

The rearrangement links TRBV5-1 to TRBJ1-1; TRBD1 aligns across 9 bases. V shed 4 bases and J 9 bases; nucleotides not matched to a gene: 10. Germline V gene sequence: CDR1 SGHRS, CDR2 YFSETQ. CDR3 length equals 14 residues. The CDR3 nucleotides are TGCGCCAGCAGCCGGACAGGGGAGGGGGTAAAAGCTTTCTTT. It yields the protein CASSRTGEGVKAFF.

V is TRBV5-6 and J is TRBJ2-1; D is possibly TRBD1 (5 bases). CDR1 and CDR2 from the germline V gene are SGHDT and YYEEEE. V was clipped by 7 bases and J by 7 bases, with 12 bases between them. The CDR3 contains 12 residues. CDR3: CASQGADNEQFF. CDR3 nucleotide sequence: TGTGCCAGCCAAGGGGCGGATAATGAGCAGTTCTTC.

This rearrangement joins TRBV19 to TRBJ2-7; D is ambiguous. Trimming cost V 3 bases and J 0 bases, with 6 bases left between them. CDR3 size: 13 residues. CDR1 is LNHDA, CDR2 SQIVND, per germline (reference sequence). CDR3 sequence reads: CASSMVYSYEQYF. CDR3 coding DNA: TGTGCCAGTAGTATGGTCTACTCCTACGAGCAGTACTTC.

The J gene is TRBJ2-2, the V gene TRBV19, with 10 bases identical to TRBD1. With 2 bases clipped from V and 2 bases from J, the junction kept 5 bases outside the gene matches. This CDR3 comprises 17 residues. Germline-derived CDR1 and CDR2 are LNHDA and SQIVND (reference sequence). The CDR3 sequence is CASSIRTGGYNTGELFF. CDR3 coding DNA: TGTGCCAGTAGTATACGGACAGGGGGATATAACACCGGGGAGCTGTTTTTT.

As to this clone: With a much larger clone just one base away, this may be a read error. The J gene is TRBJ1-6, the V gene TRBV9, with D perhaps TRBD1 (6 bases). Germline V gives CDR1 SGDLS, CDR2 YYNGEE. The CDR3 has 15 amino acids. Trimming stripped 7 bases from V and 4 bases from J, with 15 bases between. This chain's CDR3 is CASPRGGEYNSPLHF. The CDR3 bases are TGTGCCAGCCCGAGGGGGGGGGAGTATAATTCACCCCTCCACTTT.

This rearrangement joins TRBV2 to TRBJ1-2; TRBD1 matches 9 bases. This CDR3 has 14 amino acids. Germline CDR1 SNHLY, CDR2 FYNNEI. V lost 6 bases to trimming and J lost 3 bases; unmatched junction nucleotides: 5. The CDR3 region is CASRGTGQDYGYTF. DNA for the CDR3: TGTGCCAGCAGGGGGACAGGGCAAGACTATGGCTACACCTTC.

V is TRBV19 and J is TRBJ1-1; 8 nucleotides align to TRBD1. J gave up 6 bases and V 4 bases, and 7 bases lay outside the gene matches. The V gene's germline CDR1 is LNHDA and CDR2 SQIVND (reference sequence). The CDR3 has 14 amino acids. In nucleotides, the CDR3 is TGTGCCAGTAGTAACGGAGGACAGGGCTCTGAAGCTTTCTTT. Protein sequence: CASSNGGQGSEAFF.

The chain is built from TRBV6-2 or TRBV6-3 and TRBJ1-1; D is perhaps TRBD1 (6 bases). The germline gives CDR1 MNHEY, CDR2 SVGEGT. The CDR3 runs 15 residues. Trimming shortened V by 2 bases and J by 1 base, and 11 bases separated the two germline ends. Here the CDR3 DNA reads TGTGCCAGCAGTTACGATCAGGGGACGAACACTGAAGCTTTCTTT. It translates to CASSYDQGTNTEAFF.

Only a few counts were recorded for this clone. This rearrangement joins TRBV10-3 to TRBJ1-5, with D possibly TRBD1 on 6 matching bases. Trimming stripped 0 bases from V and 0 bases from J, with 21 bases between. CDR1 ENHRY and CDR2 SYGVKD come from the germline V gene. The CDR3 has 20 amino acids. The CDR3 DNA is TGTGCCATCAGTGAGTCGACTCGGGGGGCCCCCGGCAGTAGCAATCAGCCCCAGCATTTT. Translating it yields CAISESTRGAPGSSNQPQHF.

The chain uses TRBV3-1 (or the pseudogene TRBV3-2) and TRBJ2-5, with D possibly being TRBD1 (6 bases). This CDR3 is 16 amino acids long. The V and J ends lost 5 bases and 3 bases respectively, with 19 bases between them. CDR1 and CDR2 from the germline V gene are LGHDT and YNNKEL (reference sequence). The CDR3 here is CASSAILETGKETQYF. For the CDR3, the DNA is TGTGCCAGCAGCGCTATTCTTGAGACAGGCAAAGAGACCCAGTACTTC.

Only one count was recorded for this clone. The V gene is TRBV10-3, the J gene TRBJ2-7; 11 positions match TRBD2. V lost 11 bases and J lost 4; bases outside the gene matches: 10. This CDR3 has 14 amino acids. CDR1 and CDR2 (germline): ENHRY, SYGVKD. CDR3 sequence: CAASLGTSGYEQYF. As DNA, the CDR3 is TGTGCCGCCAGTTTGGGGACTAGCGGTTACGAGCAGTACTTC.

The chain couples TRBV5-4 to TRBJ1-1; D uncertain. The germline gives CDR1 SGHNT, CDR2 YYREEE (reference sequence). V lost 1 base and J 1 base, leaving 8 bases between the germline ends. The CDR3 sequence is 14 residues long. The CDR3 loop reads CASSLTAPNTEAFF. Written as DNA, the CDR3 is TGTGCCAGCAGCTTGACAGCCCCGAACACTGAAGCTTTCTTT.

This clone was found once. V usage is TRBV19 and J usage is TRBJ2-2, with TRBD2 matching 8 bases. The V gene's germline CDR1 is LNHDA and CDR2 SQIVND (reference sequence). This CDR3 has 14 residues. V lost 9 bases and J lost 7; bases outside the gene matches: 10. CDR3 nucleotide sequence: TGTGCCAGCGGCGTGCTAGCGGGTGTCGGGGAGCTGTTTTTT. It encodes CASGVLAGVGELFF.

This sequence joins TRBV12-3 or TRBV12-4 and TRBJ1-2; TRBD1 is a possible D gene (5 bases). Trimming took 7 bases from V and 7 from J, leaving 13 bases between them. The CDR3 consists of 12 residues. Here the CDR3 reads CASNSAGGGYTF. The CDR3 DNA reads TGTGCCAGCAACTCCGCCGGGGGTGGCTACACCTTC.

CDR3 bases: TGTGCCAGCAGAGGCGCAGGTGTGAATAATTCACCCCTCCACTTT. It codes for CASRGAGVNNSPLHF. The gene calls are TRBV27 and TRBJ1-6; D is uncertain. CDR1 is MNHEY and CDR2 is SMNVEV in the germline V gene (reference sequence). The CDR3 is made up of 15 amino acids. V was trimmed by 6 bases and J by 5 bases, leaving 14 bases between them.

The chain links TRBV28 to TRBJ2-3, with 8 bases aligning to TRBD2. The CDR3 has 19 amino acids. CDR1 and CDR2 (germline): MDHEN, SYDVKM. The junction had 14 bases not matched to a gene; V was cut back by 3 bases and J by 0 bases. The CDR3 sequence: CASSFFPSGFRPSTDTQYF. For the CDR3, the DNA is TGTGCCAGCAGTTTTTTCCCTAGCGGGTTTCGTCCTAGCACAGATACGCAGTATTTT.

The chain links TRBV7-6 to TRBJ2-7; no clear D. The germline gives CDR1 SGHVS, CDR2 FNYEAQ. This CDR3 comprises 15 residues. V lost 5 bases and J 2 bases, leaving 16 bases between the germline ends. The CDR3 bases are TGTGCCAGCAGCCCCGATATGCGGCAGACCTACGAGCAGTACTTC. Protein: CASSPDMRQTYEQYF.

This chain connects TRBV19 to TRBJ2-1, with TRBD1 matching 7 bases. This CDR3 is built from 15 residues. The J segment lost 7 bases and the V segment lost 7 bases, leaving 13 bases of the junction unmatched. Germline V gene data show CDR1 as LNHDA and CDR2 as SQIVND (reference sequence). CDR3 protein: CASNLQGMEVNEQFF. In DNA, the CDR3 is TGTGCCAGTAACCTACAGGGGATGGAGGTTAATGAGCAGTTCTTC.